One T cell receptor beta chain is described in this entry. The source of the sample is a study of cytomegalovirus exposure and HLA in healthy donors. PCR employed 60 Vbeta and 13 Jbeta primers. Only in-frame clones appear in the TCRdb table, and some are missing; sequencing was by immunoSEQ multiplex PCR. The sample consists of some 97,000 clones, more than 65% of them appearing once. The CDR3 loop spans 14 amino acids. V lost 3 bases and J lost 8; bases outside the gene matches: 6. Per germline, CDR1 SGDLS and CDR2 YYNGEE. The J gene is TRBJ2-1, the V gene TRBV9, with 9 nucleotides matching TRBD2. Sequencing input: PBMCs. The source is a woman aged 50 to 65 in good health and CMV-seropositive. CDR3 DNA: TGTGCCAGCAGCGCAAGCGGGGGGTGGGATGAGCAGTTCTTC. Amino acid sequence: CASSASGGWDEQFF.